This T cell receptor (beta chain) was identified in a study of cytomegalovirus exposure and HLA in healthy donors. Findings and limits, study-wide: Reportedly, diagnosis of cytomegalovirus status by the classifier showed high specificity and sensitivity. Some highly shared sequence variants likely arose as a pipeline artifact. TCR beta chain V- and J-gene trimming was linked, in a later analysis, to a missense variant in DCLRE1C.

Details on this clone: The antigen is unknown.

PCR was performed using 60 Vbeta and 13 Jbeta primers. Generated by immunoSEQ multiplex PCR, the TCRdb table keeps only in-frame clones and is missing some. The sample includes around 150,000 clones, around 83% of them seen just once. This CDR3 is 10 amino acids long. Trimming left V 1 base short and J 9 bases short, with 6 bases between. CDR1 is GTSNPN, CDR2 SVGIG, per germline (reference sequence). The source of this sequence is a man aged 50-60 years in good health and CMV-seropositive. The material sequenced was PBMCs. This chain uses TRBV30 with TRBJ1-1; D is ambiguous. CDR3 coding DNA: TGTGCCTGGAGTGAGCGTCAAGCTTTCTTT. It specifies CAWSERQAFF.